This T cell receptor beta chain was sequenced for a study of post-analysis software for immune sequencing data. Study-wide results and limits: A significant reduction in normalized Chao1 diversity was observed in multiple sclerosis patients versus controls. Higher frequency in patients than in controls was seen for a handful of TRBV segments, with TRBV5-6, TRBV5-1 and TRBV20-1 among them.

The TCR beta cDNA libraries contained unique molecular identifiers. cDNA molecules numbering 400,000 to 550,000 came from roughly 1.1 to 9.2 million T cells. TCRdb passed the PCR reads through MiXCR, listing each CDR3 protein once. The sample carries hundreds of thousands of distinct CDR3 sequences, 25% to 30% recorded once. This CDR3 is built from 17 residues. From germline, CDR1 is DFQATT and CDR2 SNEGSKA (reference sequence). V was clipped by 0 bases and J by 7 bases, with 24 bases between them. A remark on this clonotype: Antigen specificity is unknown.

The V gene is TRBV20-1, the J gene TRBJ1-2; perhaps TRBD1 as D (5 bases). The receptor was isolated from a girl aged 10 to 17 with multiple sclerosis. Sequenced sample: blood. As DNA, the CDR3 is TGCAGTGCTAGAGATTTTGGGTTGGGGGTCACCTCGACTGGCTACACCTTC. It codes for CSARDFGLGVTSTGYTF.